This TCR beta chain was documented in a study of human T cells and chemical hapten exposure. For the study at large: During the roughly 25-week study period, patients had diphenylcyclopropenone applied to the scalp every week.

TCRdb analysed the RACE reads with MiXCR anew, one entry per CDR3 protein. This sample yields about 100,000 distinct CDR3 sequences, of which about an eighth are seen a single time; 3% to 4% belongs to the top ten. Time point noted: patch test 2, 6 weeks after DPC sensitization. This sample's treatment: therapeutic diphenylcyclopropenone sensitization with weekly scalp DPC. Germline loops: CDR1 DFQATT, CDR2 SNEGSKA (reference sequence). V lost 3 bases and J lost 4; bases outside the gene matches: 2. The CDR3 runs to 14 residues. V and J are TRBV20-1 and TRBJ2-1; 11 bases agree with TRBD2. The receptor comes from a woman aged 40 to 50 with alopecia areata. Some clones in this sample may be carry-over from other donors' samples. Sequenced here: whole blood, sampled in connection with sensitization to the hapten diphenylcyclopropenone (DPC). The CDR3 nucleotides are TGCAGTGCTAGGACTAGCGGGACGTACAATGAGCAGTTCTTC. It is translated as CSARTSGTYNEQFF.